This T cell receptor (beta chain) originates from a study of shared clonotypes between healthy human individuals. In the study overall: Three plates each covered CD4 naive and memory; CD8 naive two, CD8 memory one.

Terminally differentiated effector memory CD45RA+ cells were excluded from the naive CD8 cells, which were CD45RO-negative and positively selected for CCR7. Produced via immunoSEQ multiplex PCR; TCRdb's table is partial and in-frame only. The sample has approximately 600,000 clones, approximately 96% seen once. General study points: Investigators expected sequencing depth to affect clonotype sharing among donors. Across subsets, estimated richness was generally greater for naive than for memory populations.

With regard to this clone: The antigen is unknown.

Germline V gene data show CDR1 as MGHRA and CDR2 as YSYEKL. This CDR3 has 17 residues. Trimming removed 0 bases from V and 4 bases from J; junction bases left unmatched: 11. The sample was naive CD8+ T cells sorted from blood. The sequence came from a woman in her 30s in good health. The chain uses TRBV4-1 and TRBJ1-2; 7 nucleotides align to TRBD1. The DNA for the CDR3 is TGCGCCAGCAGCCAAGATGACAGGACAGGATTAATCTATGGCTACACCTTC. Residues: CASSQDDRTGLIYGYTF.